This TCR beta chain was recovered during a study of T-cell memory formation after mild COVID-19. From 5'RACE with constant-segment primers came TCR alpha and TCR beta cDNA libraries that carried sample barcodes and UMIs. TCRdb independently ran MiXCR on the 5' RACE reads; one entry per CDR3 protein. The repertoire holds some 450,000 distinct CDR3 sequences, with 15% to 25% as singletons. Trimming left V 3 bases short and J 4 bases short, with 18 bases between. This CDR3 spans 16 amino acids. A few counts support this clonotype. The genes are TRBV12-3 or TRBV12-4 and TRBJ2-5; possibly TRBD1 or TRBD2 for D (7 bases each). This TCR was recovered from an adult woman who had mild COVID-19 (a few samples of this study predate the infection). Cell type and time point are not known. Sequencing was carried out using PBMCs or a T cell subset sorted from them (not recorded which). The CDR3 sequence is CASSFRPGGGRETQYF. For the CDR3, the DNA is TGTGCCAGCAGTTTTAGGCCAGGGGGGGGCCGAGAGACCCAGTACTTC.